A single TCR beta chain is shown here with its context. Germline values: CDR1 MNHEY, CDR2 SVGEGT. The CDR3 is made up of 15 amino acids. Trimming pared 5 bases from V and 7 bases from J, leaving 19 bases between. These data originate in a study of Ad26.COV2.S vaccination and SARS-CoV-2 variants. Across the study: Trial arm assignment for the donor was COV1001 Ad26.COV2.S. Ad26.COV2.S was injected intramuscularly once or twice, 56 days apart.

The assay was immunoSEQ multiplex PCR, and TCRdb's table has in-frame clones only and misses some. The table has 440,000 or so clones, about 90% seen once. Treatment denoted: some 20 received Ad26.COV2.S at low or high dose, single or two shots; about five received placebo; per-sample allocation not given. Day 63 after the first injection of vaccine or placebo was the sampling time. The chain couples TRBV6-2 or TRBV6-3 to TRBJ2-3, with D possibly being TRBD2 (7 bases). The sample in question was peripheral blood, obtained in a trial of Ad26.COV2.S vaccine versus placebo. This receptor was identified in a person aged 18 to 59 who received the Ad26.COV2.S COVID-19 vaccine or a placebo. CDR3 DNA: TGTGCCAGCAGTCCAAACCTGGGGGGGCCGTATACGCAGTATTTT. As protein: CASSPNLGGPYTQYF.